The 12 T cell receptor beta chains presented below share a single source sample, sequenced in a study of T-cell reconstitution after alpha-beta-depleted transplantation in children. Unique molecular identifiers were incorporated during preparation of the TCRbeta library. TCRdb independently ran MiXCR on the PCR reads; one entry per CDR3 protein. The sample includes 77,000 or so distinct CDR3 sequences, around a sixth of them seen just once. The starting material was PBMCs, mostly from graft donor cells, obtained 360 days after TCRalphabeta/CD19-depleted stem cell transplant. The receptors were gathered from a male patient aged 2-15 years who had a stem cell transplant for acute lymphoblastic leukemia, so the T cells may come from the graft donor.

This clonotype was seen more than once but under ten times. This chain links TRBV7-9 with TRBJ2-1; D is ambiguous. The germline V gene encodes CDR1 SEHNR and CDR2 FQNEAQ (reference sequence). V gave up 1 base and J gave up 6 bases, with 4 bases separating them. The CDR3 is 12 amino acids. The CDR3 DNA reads TGTGCCAGCAGCTTAGTCGTCAATGAGCAGTTCTTC. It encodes CASSLVVNEQFF.

CDR3 protein: CASSVGERMLKRDEQFF. The CDR3 DNA sequence: TGTGCCAGCAGCGTAGGCGAGCGGATGCTAAAGAGGGATGAGCAGTTCTTC. The chain joins TRBV9 to TRBJ2-1, with a possible D match to TRBD2 (5 bases). V lost 0 bases and J 8 bases, leaving 21 bases between the germline ends. This CDR3 has 17 amino acids. Germline CDR1 and CDR2: SGDLS and YYNGEE. The full variable domain, completed using reference TRBV9 and TRBJ2-1, is DSGVTQTPKHLITATGQRVTLRCSPRSGDLSVYWYQQSLDQGLQFLIQYYNGEERAKGNILERFSAQQFPDLHSELNLSSLELGDSALYFCASSVGERMLKRDEQFFGPGTRLTVL.

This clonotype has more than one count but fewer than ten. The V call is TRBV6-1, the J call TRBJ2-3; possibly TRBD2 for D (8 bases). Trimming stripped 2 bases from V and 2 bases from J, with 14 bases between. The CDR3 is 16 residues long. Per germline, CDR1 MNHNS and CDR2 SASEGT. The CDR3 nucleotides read TGTGCCAGCAGTGAAATTAGCGGGACAGCCACAGATACGCAGTATTTT. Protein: CASSEISGTATDTQYF.

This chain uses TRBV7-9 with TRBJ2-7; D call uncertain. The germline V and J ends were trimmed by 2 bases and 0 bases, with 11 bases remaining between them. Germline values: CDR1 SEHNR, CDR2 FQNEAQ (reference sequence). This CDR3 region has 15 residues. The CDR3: CASSLPPPYSYEQYF. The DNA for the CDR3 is TGTGCCAGCAGCTTACCCCCACCTTACTCCTACGAGCAGTACTTC.

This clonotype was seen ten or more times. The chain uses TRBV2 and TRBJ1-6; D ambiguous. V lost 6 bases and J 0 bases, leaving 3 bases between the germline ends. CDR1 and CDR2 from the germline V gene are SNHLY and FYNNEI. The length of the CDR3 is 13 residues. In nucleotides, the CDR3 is TGTGCCAGCAGGGTCTCCTATAATTCACCCCTCCACTTT. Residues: CASRVSYNSPLHF.

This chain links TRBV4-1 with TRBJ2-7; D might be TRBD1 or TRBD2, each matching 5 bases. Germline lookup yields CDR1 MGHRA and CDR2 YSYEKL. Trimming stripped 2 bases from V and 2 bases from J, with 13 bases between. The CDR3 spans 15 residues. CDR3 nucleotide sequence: TGCGCCAGCAGCCAAATAGGGACGGGAACCTACGAGCAGTACTTC. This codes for CASSQIGTGTYEQYF.

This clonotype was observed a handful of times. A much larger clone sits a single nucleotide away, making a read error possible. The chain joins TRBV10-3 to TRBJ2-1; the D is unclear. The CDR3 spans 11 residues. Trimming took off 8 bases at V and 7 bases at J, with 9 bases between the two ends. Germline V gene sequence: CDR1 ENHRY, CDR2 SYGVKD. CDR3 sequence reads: CAILVVNEQFF. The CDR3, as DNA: TGTGCCATCTTGGTGGTGAATGAGCAGTTCTTC.

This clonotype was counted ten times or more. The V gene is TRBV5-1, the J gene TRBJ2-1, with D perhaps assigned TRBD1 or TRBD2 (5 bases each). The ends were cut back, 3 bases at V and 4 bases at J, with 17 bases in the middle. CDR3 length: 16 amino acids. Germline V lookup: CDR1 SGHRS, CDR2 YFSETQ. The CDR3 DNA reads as TGCGCCAGCAGCTCGAGTATATGGGACGGGTACAATGAGCAGTTCTTC. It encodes CASSSSIWDGYNEQFF.

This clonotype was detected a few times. The CDR3 loop is CASSPTGGGATNEKLFF. The CDR3 nucleotides read TGCGCCAGCAGCCCCACGGGAGGGGGCGCAACTAATGAAAAACTGTTTTTT. The V call is TRBV4-1, the J call TRBJ1-4; 7 bases are shared with TRBD1. Per the germline V gene, CDR1 is MGHRA and CDR2 is YSYEKL. This CDR3 is built from 17 residues. V trimming: 4 bases; J trimming: 0 bases; junction bases outside the gene matches: 8.

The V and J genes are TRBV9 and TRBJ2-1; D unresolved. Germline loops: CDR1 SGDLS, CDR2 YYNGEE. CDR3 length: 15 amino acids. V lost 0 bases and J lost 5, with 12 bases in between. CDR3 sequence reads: CASSVGFPRNNEQFF. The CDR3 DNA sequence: TGTGCCAGCAGCGTAGGATTCCCTAGGAACAATGAGCAGTTCTTC. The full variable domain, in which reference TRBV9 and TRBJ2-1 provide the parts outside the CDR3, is DSGVTQTPKHLITATGQRVTLRCSPRSGDLSVYWYQQSLDQGLQFLIQYYNGEERAKGNILERFSAQQFPDLHSELNLSSLELGDSALYFCASSVGFPRNNEQFFGPGTRLTVL.

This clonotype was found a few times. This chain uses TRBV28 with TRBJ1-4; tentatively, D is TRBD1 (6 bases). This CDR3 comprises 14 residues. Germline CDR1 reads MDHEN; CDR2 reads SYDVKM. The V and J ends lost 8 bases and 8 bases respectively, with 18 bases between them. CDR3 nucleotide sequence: TGTGCCAGCGGGCCGGGGGCGCGGGAGGAAAAACTGTTTTTT. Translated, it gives CASGPGAREEKLFF. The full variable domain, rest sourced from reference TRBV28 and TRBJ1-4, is DVKVTQSSRYLVKRTGEKVFLECVQDMDHENMFWYRQDPGLGLRLIYFSYDVKMKEKGDIPEGYSVSREKKERFSLILESASTNQTSMYLCASGPGAREEKLFFGSGTQLSVL.

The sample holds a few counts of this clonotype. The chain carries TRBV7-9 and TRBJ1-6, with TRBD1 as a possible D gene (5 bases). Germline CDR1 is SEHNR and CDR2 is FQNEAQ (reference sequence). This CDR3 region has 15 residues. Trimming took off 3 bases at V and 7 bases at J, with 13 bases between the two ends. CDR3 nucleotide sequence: TGTGCCAGCAGCTTTCACCAGGGCAGCAATTCACCCCTCCACTTT. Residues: CASSFHQGSNSPLHF.